These 10 T cell receptor beta chains came from one sample sequenced in a study of identical twins. TCRdb passed the 5' RACE reads through MiXCR, listing each CDR3 protein once. The top ten hold 1.5% to 2% of the sample, which has hundreds of thousands of distinct CDR3 sequences, over 5% seen once. Specimen: naive T cells sorted from blood. The receptor set was obtained from a man between 18 and 29 years old in good health.

This clonotype was counted many times. The rearrangement joins TRBV12-3 or TRBV12-4 to TRBJ2-2, with 10 bases matching TRBD2. Trimming at V came to 7 bases and at J to 4 bases, leaving 9 bases not matched to a gene. There are 16 residues in the CDR3. CDR3 residues: CASIEAGGSGTGELFF. CDR3 DNA sequence: TGTGCCAGCATTGAAGCGGGAGGGTCGGGCACCGGGGAGCTGTTTTTT.

This sequence joins TRBV13 and TRBJ2-1; D may be TRBD2 (5 bases). The germline gives CDR1 PRHDT, CDR2 FYEKMQ (reference sequence). V was clipped by 5 bases and J by 12 bases, with 17 bases between them. The CDR3 contains 13 residues. The CDR3: CASSRGTSDGQFF. Written as DNA, the CDR3 is TGTGCCAGCAGCAGAGGAACTAGTGATGGGCAGTTCTTC.

This clonotype showed up just a few times. The chain employs TRBV12-3 or TRBV12-4 and TRBJ2-1; 8 positions agree with TRBD2. The J segment lost 2 bases and the V segment lost 3 bases, leaving 3 bases of the junction unmatched. CDR3 length: 15 residues. The CDR3 loop is CASSLGTRTYNEQFF. The CDR3 DNA is TGTGCCAGCAGTTTGGGGACTAGGACCTACAATGAGCAGTTCTTC.

The sample holds many counts of this clonotype. The genes are TRBV7-8 and TRBJ1-2; D remains unclear. This CDR3 is 12 amino acids long. Germline assignment: CDR1 SGHVS and CDR2 FQNEAQ. Trimming removed 5 bases at V and 2 bases at J, with 6 bases between. The CDR3 is CASSARNYGYTF. CDR3 in DNA: TGTGCCAGCAGCGCCCGAAACTATGGCTACACCTTC.

This clonotype was recorded at least ten times. The chain is built from TRBV3-1 and TRBJ2-1; 8 bases match TRBD2. Trimming took 4 bases from V and 6 from J; bases not matched to a gene: 14. The CDR3 length is 17 residues. The germline V gene encodes CDR1 LGHDT and CDR2 YNNKEL (reference sequence). The CDR3 sequence is CASSPLTGTRPFNEQFF. The CDR3 nucleotides read TGTGCCAGCAGCCCTCTAACCGGGACTAGGCCCTTCAATGAGCAGTTCTTC.

The genes are TRBV5-1 and TRBJ2-5; 13 nucleotides align to TRBD2. Trimming cost V 2 bases and J 1 base; bases outside gene matches: 5. CDR1 SGHRS and CDR2 YFSETQ come from the germline V gene. There are 17 residues in the CDR3. CDR3 protein: CASSLTSGREVQETQYF. CDR3 coding DNA: TGCGCCAGCAGCTTAACTAGCGGGAGGGAAGTCCAAGAGACCCAGTACTTC.

This clonotype has ten or more counts. The rearrangement uses TRBV15 and TRBJ1-6; D remains ambiguous. In germline, CDR1 is LNHNV, CDR2 YYDKDF (reference sequence). V was cut by 0 bases and J by 8 bases, with 5 bases left in between. The CDR3 length is 13 residues. The CDR3 DNA reads TGTGCCACCAGCAGAGAGGAAGATTCACCCCTCCACTTT. Its protein is CATSREEDSPLHF. The complete variable domain, with remaining parts taken from reference TRBV15 and TRBJ1-6, reads DAMVIQNPRYQVTQFGKPVTLSCSQTLNHNVMYWYQQKSSQAPKLLFHYYDKDFNNEADTPDNFQSRRPNTSFCFLDIRSPGLGDTAMYLCATSREEDSPLHFGNGTRLTVT.

This clonotype was seen many times. This chain links TRBV4-1 with TRBJ2-1, with D tentatively TRBD1 (6 bases). With 0 bases removed from V and 9 bases from J, the gap between germline ends came to 12 bases. The V gene's germline CDR1 is MGHRA and CDR2 YSYEKL. The CDR3 length is 14 residues. The CDR3 here is CASSQELTGAEQFF. DNA for the CDR3: TGCGCCAGCAGCCAAGAGTTGACAGGAGCTGAGCAGTTCTTC.

This clonotype was counted between two and nine times. The chain has TRBV12-3 or TRBV12-4 and TRBJ2-5, with D maybe TRBD1 (6 bases). The CDR3 is made up of 15 amino acids. Between the trimmed V and J ends, which lost 5 bases and 5 bases, there was a span of 18 bases. The CDR3 spells CASSAHRAGDETQYF. In nucleotides, the CDR3 is TGTGCCAGCAGTGCTCACAGGGCAGGGGACGAGACCCAGTACTTC.

In this sample, this clonotype turned up a few times. J is TRBJ2-1 and V is TRBV12-3 or TRBV12-4; 14 bases fit TRBD2. CDR3 length: 15 residues. J was trimmed by 8 bases and V by 6 bases; bases with no gene match: 6. CDR3 amino acids: CASRGGTSGSYEQFF. CDR3 coding DNA: TGTGCCAGCAGAGGGGGGACTAGCGGGAGTTATGAGCAGTTCTTC.